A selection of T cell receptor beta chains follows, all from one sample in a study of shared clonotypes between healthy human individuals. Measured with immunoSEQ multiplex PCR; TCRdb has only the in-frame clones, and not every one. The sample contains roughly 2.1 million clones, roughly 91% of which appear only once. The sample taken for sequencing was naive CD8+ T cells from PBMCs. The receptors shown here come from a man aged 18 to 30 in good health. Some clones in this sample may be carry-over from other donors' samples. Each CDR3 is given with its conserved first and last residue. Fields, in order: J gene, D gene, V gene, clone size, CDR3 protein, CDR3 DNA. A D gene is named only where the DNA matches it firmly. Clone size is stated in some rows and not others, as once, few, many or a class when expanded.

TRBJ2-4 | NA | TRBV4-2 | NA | CASSQDGWTGLMAKNIQYF | TGTGCCAGCAGCCAAGATGGATGGACGGGGCTCATGGCCAAAAACATTCAGTACTTC
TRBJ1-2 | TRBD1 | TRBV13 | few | CASSRRTGGNYGYTF | TGTGCCAGCAGCCGCCGGACAGGGGGCAACTATGGCTACACCTTC
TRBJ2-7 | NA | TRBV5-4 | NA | CASSLWGRSYEQYF | TGTGCCAGCAGCTTGTGGGGGCGGAGCTACGAGCAGTACTTC
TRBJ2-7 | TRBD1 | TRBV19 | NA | CASSIDGTGGPYEQYF | TGTGCCAGTAGTATAGACGGGACAGGGGGCCCCTACGAGCAGTACTTC
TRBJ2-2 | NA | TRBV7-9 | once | CASSFSGAPPYTGELFF | TGTGCCAGCAGCTTCTCCGGGGCCCCGCCTTACACCGGGGAGCTGTTTTTT
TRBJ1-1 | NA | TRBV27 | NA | CASSLSTGHTFTEAFF | TGTGCCAGCAGTTTATCGACAGGCCACACGTTCACTGAAGCTTTCTTT
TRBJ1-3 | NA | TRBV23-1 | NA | CASLPEGSGNTIYF | TGCGCCAGTCTTCCAGAAGGGTCTGGAAACACCATATATTTT
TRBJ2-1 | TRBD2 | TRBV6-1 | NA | CASSPPTSGIDEQFF | TGTGCCAGCAGTCCCCCCACTAGCGGGATCGATGAGCAGTTCTTC
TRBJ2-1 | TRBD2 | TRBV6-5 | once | CASSPLRGGGEQFF | TGTGCCAGCAGTCCCTTACGGGGGGGAGGTGAGCAGTTCTTC
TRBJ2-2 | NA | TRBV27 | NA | CASSLWGSGTGELFF | TGTGCCAGCAGTTTATGGGGGAGTGGTACCGGGGAGCTGTTTTTT
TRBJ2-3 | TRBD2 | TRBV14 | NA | CASSQRTSGRGYSTDTQYF | TGTGCCAGCAGCCAACGGACTAGCGGGAGAGGTTACAGCACAGATACGCAGTATTTT
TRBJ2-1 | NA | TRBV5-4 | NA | CASSSLVGLNNEQFF | TGTGCCAGCAGCTCTCTAGTGGGTCTTAACAATGAGCAGTTCTTC
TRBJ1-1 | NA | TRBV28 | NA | CASSPGVRGTEAFF | TGTGCCAGCAGCCCGGGGGTTCGTGGCACTGAAGCTTTCTTT
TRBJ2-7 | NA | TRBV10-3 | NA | CAISDGGYEQYF | TGTGCCATCAGTGACGGTGGTTACGAGCAGTACTTC
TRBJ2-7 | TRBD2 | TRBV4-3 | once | CASSQNYIAGGWIYEQYF | TGCGCCAGCAGCCAAAATTACATAGCGGGAGGCTGGATCTACGAGCAGTACTTC
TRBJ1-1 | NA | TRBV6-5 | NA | CASRYSPGTDTEAFF | TGTGCCAGCAGGTACTCCCCAGGGACGGACACTGAAGCTTTCTTT
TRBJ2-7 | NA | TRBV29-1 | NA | CSVSPTSYEQYF | TGCAGCGTTTCCCCGACCTCCTACGAGCAGTACTTC
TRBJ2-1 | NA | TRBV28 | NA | CASSPTDSYNEQFF | TGTGCCAGCAGTCCGACAGATTCCTACAATGAGCAGTTCTTC
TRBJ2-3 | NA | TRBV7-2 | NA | CASSFNTFTDTQYF | TGTGCCAGCAGCTTCAACACCTTCACAGATACGCAGTATTTT
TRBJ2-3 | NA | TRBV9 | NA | CASSGGQKTDTQYF | TGTGCCAGCAGCGGCGGACAGAAAACAGATACGCAGTATTTT
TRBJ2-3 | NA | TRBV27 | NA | CASRTTDTQYF | TGTGCCAGCAGGACCACAGATACGCAGTATTTT
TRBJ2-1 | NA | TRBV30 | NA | CAWSPGGGLQFF | TGTGCCTGGAGCCCAGGGGGGGGGCTGCAGTTCTTC
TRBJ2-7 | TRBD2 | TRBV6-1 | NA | CASKIGGSYEQYF | TGTGCCAGCAAAATCGGCGGGAGCTACGAGCAGTACTTC
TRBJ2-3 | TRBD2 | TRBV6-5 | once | CASKSSGGTDTQYF | TGTGCCAGCAAGTCTAGCGGGGGCACAGATACGCAGTATTTT